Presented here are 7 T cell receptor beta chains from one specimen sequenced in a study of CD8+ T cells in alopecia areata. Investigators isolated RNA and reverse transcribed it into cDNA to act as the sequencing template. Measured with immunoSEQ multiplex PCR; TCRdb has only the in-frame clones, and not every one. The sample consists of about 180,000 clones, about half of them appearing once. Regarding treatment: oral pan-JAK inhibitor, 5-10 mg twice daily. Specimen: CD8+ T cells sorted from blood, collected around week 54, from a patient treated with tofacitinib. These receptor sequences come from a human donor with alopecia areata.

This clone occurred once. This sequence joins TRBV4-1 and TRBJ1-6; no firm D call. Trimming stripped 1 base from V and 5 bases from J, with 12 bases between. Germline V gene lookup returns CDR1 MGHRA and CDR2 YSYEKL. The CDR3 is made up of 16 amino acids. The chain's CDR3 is CASSQGSGLNNSPLHF. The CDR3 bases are TGCGCCAGCAGCCAAGGTTCCGGACTGAATAATTCACCCCTCCACTTT.

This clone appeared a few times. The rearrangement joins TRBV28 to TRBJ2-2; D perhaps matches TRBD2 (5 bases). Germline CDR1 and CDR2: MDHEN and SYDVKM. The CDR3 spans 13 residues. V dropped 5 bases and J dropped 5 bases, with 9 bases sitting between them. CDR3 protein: CASSPRGTGELFF. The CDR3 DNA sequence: TGTGCCAGCAGTCCCCGGGGTACCGGGGAGCTGTTTTTT.

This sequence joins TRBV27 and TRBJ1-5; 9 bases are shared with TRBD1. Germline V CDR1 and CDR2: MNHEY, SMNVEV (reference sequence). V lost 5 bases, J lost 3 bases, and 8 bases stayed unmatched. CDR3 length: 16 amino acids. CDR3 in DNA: TGTGCCAGCAGTCTCACTAGGACAGGGGTCAATCAGCCCCAGCATTTT. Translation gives CASSLTRTGVNQPQHF.

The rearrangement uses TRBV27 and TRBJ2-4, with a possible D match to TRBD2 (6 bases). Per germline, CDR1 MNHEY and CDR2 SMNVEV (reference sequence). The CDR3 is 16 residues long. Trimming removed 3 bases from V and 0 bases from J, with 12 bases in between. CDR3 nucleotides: TGTGCCAGCAGTTTTGGGGCGGGGATAGCCAAAAACATTCAGTACTTC. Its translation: CASSFGAGIAKNIQYF.

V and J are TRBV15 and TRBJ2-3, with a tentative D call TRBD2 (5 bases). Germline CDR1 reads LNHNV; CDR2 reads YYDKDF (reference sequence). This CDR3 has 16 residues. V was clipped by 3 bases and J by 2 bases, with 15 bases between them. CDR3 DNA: TGTGCCACCAGCAGGATCCCCGGACTCGCCACAGATACGCAGTATTTT. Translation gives CATSRIPGLATDTQYF.

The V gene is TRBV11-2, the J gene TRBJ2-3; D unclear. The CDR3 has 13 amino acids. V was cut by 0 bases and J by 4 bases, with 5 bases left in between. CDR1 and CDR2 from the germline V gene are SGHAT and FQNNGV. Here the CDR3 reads CASSLDGADTQYF. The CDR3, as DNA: TGTGCCAGCAGCTTAGACGGAGCAGATACGCAGTATTTT.

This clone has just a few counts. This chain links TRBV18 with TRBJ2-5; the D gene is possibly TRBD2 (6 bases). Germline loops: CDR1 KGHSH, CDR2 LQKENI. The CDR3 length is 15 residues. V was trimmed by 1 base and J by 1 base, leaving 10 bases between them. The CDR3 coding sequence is TGTGCCAGCTCACCACTAGGAGGGACCCAAGAGACCCAGTACTTC. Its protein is CASSPLGGTQETQYF.